Listed below are T cell receptor beta chains from one sample, sequenced in a study of cytomegalovirus exposure and HLA in healthy donors. Generated by immunoSEQ multiplex PCR, the TCRdb table keeps only in-frame clones and is missing some. The data contain about 110,000 clones, 69% of them singletons. The sample consisted of PBMCs. Receptors were obtained from a man between 25 and 39 years old in good health and CMV-seronegative. Each CDR3 is given with its conserved first and last residue. Each record gives: clone size, V gene, D gene, J gene, CDR3 protein, CDR3 DNA. A D gene is named only where the DNA matches it firmly. Size is omitted from some rows. Given values are once, few, many or a class for expanded clones.

clone size: .; V gene: TRBV5-8; D gene: TRBD1; J gene: TRBJ1-4; CDR3 protein: CASFPPGQGEKLFF; CDR3 DNA: TGTGCCAGCTTTCCTCCGGGACAGGGCGAAAAACTGTTTTTT
clone size: few; V gene: TRBV12-5; D gene: .; J gene: TRBJ2-1; CDR3 protein: CASGLHRNEQFF; CDR3 DNA: TGTGCTAGTGGTTTGCACCGGAATGAGCAGTTCTTC
clone size: few; V gene: TRBV5-3; D gene: .; J gene: TRBJ1-1; CDR3 protein: CARSLRGTEAFF; CDR3 DNA: TGTGCCAGAAGCTTGAGGGGCACTGAAGCTTTCTTT
clone size: .; V gene: TRBV5-8; D gene: .; J gene: TRBJ2-5; CDR3 protein: CASSEKVSAETQYF; CDR3 DNA: TGTGCCAGCAGCGAGAAGGTCAGCGCGGAGACCCAGTACTTC
clone size: .; V gene: TRBV19; D gene: TRBD1; J gene: TRBJ1-4; CDR3 protein: CASYGDRVGNEKLFF; CDR3 DNA: TGTGCCAGCTATGGAGACAGGGTCGGTAATGAAAAACTGTTTTTT
clone size: .; V gene: TRBV6-6; D gene: .; J gene: TRBJ2-7; CDR3 protein: CASSYSQGPPYEQYF; CDR3 DNA: TGTGCCAGCAGTTACTCGCAGGGGCCCCCCTACGAGCAGTACTTC
clone size: .; V gene: TRBV10-2; D gene: .; J gene: TRBJ2-5; CDR3 protein: CASSQGGETQYF; CDR3 DNA: TGCGCCAGCAGTCAGGGGGGAGAGACCCAGTACTTC
clone size: .; V gene: TRBV30; D gene: .; J gene: TRBJ1-2; CDR3 protein: CANRGGSNYGYTF; CDR3 DNA: TGTGCCAACAGAGGGGGATCTAACTATGGCTACACCTTC
clone size: .; V gene: TRBV5-4; D gene: .; J gene: TRBJ2-7; CDR3 protein: CASSPSSVPEQYF; CDR3 DNA: TGTGCCAGCAGTCCTAGTAGCGTCCCCGAGCAGTACTTC
clone size: .; V gene: TRBV9; D gene: TRBD1; J gene: TRBJ2-5; CDR3 protein: CASSVETGDSQETQYF; CDR3 DNA: TGTGCCAGCAGCGTAGAGACAGGGGACTCCCAAGAGACCCAGTACTTC
clone size: .; V gene: TRBV6-5; D gene: .; J gene: TRBJ1-4; CDR3 protein: CTSSAGTFGGEKLFF; CDR3 DNA: TGTACCAGCAGTGCTGGGACCTTCGGGGGTGAAAAACTGTTTTTT
clone size: .; V gene: TRBV10-3; D gene: TRBD1; J gene: TRBJ1-1; CDR3 protein: CAISESGTGGTEAFF; CDR3 DNA: TGTGCCATCAGTGAGTCGGGGACAGGGGGCACTGAAGCTTTCTTT
clone size: .; V gene: TRBV29-1; D gene: TRBD2; J gene: TRBJ2-1; CDR3 protein: CSVARTSGRGQFF; CDR3 DNA: TGCAGCGTTGCAAGGACTAGCGGTAGGGGGCAGTTCTTC
clone size: .; V gene: TRBV18; D gene: .; J gene: TRBJ1-2; CDR3 protein: CASSPTGTPTNYGYTF; CDR3 DNA: TGTGCCAGCTCACCAACCGGGACTCCTACTAACTATGGCTACACCTTC
clone size: .; V gene: TRBV2; D gene: .; J gene: TRBJ1-4; CDR3 protein: CASSEGGGIYEKLFF; CDR3 DNA: TGTGCCAGCAGTGAAGGAGGCGGGATTTATGAAAAACTGTTTTTT
clone size: .; V gene: TRBV28; D gene: .; J gene: TRBJ2-1; CDR3 protein: CASSRQVGNEQFF; CDR3 DNA: TGTGCCAGCAGCAGACAGGTGGGCAATGAGCAGTTCTTC
clone size: .; V gene: TRBV27; D gene: .; J gene: TRBJ2-3; CDR3 protein: CASSLYATSFSDTQYF; CDR3 DNA: TGTGCCAGCAGTTTGTATGCGACTAGTTTTTCAGATACGCAGTATTTT
clone size: .; V gene: TRBV7-3; D gene: TRBD2; J gene: TRBJ2-1; CDR3 protein: CASSLIVAGGYNEQFF; CDR3 DNA: TGTGCCAGCAGCTTAATTGTAGCGGGGGGGTACAATGAGCAGTTCTTC
clone size: .; V gene: TRBV19; D gene: .; J gene: TRBJ1-5; CDR3 protein: CASMGPTGANQPQHF; CDR3 DNA: TGTGCCAGTATGGGGCCAACAGGTGCCAATCAGCCCCAGCATTTT
clone size: few; V gene: TRBV18; D gene: TRBD2; J gene: TRBJ2-7; CDR3 protein: CASSPPGTSRSYEQYF; CDR3 DNA: TGTGCCAGCTCACCGCCCGGGACTAGCAGATCCTACGAGCAGTACTTC
clone size: .; V gene: TRBV15; D gene: TRBD1; J gene: TRBJ2-6; CDR3 protein: CATSRNHGTGANGLTF; CDR3 DNA: TGTGCCACCAGCAGAAACCACGGGACAGGGGCCAACGGCCTGACTTTC
clone size: .; V gene: TRBV2; D gene: .; J gene: TRBJ1-3; CDR3 protein: CASSLQGFRNTIYF; CDR3 DNA: TGTGCCAGCAGCTTACAGGGATTTAGAAACACCATATATTTT
clone size: .; V gene: TRBV30; D gene: .; J gene: TRBJ2-3; CDR3 protein: CAWSVGVFTDTQYF; CDR3 DNA: TGTGCCTGGAGTGTAGGGGTCTTTACCGATACGCAGTATTTT